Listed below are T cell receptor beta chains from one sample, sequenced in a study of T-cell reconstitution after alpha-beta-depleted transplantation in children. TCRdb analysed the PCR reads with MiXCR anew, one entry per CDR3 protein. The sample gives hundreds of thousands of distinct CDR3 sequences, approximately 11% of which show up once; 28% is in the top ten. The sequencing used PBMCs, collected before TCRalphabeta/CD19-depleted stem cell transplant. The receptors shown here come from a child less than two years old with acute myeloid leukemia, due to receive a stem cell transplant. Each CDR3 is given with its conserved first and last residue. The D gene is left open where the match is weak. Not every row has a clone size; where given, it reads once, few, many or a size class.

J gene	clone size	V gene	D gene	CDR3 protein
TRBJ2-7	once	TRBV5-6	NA	CASSSTGLLSYEQYF
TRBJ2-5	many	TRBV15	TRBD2	CATSRLAGEETQYF
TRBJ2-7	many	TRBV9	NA	CASSAPGSEQYF
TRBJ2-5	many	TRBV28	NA	CASSLGKGWTQYF
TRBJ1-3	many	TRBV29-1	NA	CSVQTPQGGNTIYF
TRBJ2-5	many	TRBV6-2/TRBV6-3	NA	CASGGTQYF
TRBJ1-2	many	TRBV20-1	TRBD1	CSARGTASYGYTF
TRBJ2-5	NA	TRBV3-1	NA	CASSLRGTQETQYF
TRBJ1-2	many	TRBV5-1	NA	CASSLEGGRTYNYGYTF
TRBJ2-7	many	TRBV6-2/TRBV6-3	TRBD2	CASSSAGGLYEQYF
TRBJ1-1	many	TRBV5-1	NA	CASRVDMNTEAFF
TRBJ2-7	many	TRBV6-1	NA	CASSEFGHEQYF
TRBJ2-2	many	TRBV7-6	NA	CASSVLPDRNTGELFF
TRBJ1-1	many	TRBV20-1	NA	CSARTTLHTEAFF
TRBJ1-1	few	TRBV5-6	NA	CASSPQDTEAFF
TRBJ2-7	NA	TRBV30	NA	CAWSETGNEQYF
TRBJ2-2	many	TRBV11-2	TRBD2	CASSLPPGGGLNTGELFF
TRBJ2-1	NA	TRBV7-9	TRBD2	CASGTSVVNEQFF
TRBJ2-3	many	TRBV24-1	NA	CATSDLVSTDTQYF
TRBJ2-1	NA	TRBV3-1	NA	CASTQEAVRVGGEQFF
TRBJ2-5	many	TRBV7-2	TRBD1	CASSRFGTGIYQDTQYF
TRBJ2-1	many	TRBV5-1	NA	CASSLEWAGDTYNEQFF
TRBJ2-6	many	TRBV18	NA	CASFSTGANVLTF
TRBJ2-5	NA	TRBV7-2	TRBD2	CASSSTAGGRETQYF
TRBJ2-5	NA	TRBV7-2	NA	CASSSGAGRQETQYF
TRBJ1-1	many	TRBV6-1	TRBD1	CASSEGQGGTEAFF
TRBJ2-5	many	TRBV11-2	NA	CASSLVPRGKRETQYF
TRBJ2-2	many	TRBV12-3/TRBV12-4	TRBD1	CASGTENTGELFF
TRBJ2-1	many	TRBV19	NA	CASSMASGGGYNEQFF
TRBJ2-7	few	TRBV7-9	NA	CASSPRDGLYEQYF
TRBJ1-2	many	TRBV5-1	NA	CASADQGYGYTF
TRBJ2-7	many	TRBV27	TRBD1	CASSSRTGYEQYF
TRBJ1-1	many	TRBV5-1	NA	CASSLSQSMPEAFF